Below are 30 T cell receptor beta chains sequenced from a single sample in a study of blood T cell repertoires in COVID-19. Measured with immunoSEQ multiplex PCR; TCRdb has only the in-frame clones, and not every one. The sample holds approximately 300,000 clones; around 90% are singletons and the top ten take under 7.5%. Sequencing was done on a sample of peripheral blood. These TCRs come from a man aged 18 to 30 who had recovered from COVID-19.

The chain recombines TRBV3-1 (or the pseudogene TRBV3-2) with TRBJ2-1; 9 nucleotides align to TRBD2. This CDR3 contains 14 residues. Germline CDR1 reads LGHDT; CDR2 reads YNNKEL (reference sequence). The J segment lost 14 bases and the V segment lost 4 bases, leaving 12 bases of the junction unmatched. In nucleotides, the CDR3 is TGTGCCAGCAGCCTCTCGACTAGCGGAGCCGTGGAGTTCTTC. This gives the protein CASSLSTSGAVEFF.

The chain carries TRBV6-6 and TRBJ2-2; D remains unclear. Looked up from germline, CDR1 is MNHNY and CDR2 is SVGAGI (reference sequence). The length of the CDR3 is 13 residues. With 8 bases removed from V and 0 bases from J, the gap between germline ends came to 7 bases. The CDR3 nucleotides read TGTGCCAGCTCCCAATCGAACACCGGGGAGCTGTTTTTT. Translation: CASSQSNTGELFF.

This chain uses TRBV19 with TRBJ2-3, with 10 nucleotides matching TRBD1. The CDR3 runs 14 residues. The trim removed 8 bases at V and 6 bases at J, leaving 8 bases unmatched. Germline loops: CDR1 LNHDA, CDR2 SQIVND (reference sequence). DNA for the CDR3: TGTGCCAGTCGGGGGACAGGGGACGTCGATACGCAGTATTTT. Protein: CASRGTGDVDTQYF.

V is TRBV7-9 and J is TRBJ1-1, with 8 bases matching TRBD1. The CDR3 is made up of 17 amino acids. Germline V gene data show CDR1 as SEHNR and CDR2 as FQNEAQ (reference sequence). Trimming cost V 4 bases and J 0 bases; bases outside gene matches: 10. The CDR3 DNA reads TGTGCCAGCAGCTCAGGAAGGACAGGGTGGATGAACACTGAAGCTTTCTTT. Its translation is CASSSGRTGWMNTEAFF.

The genes are TRBV7-6 and TRBJ2-3; TRBD2 agrees at 8 bases. The length of the CDR3 is 17 residues. Trimming removed 6 bases from V and 4 bases from J; junction bases left unmatched: 15. Germline CDR1 is SGHVS and CDR2 is FNYEAQ. Here the CDR3 reads CASSHLRGGVLSDTQYF. The CDR3 coding sequence is TGTGCCAGCAGTCACCTTCGGGGGGGGGTTCTCTCAGATACGCAGTATTTT.

The chain recombines TRBV6-2 or TRBV6-3 with TRBJ1-1, with a weak D call TRBD1 (6 bases). CDR1 and CDR2 from the germline V gene are MNHEY and SVGEGT. Trimming removed 0 bases from V and 3 bases from J, with 14 bases in between. This CDR3 region has 16 residues. As DNA, the CDR3 is TGTGCCAGCAGTTACTCGACGGCGAAGGGGGACACTGAAGCTTTCTTT. Amino acids: CASSYSTAKGDTEAFF.

V usage is TRBV6-5 and J usage is TRBJ2-7; TRBD1 agrees at 8 bases. The CDR3 consists of 15 residues. In germline, CDR1 is MNHEY, CDR2 SVGAGI. V was pared by 7 bases and J by 5 bases, with 13 bases of the junction left unmatched. Here the CDR3 reads CASKEWAGGLDEQYF. CDR3 sequence (DNA): TGTGCCAGCAAAGAATGGGCAGGGGGCCTTGACGAGCAGTACTTC.

The CDR3 DNA follows: TGTGCCAGCAGTGAGAGCAGGGGGCCCGTCTATGGCTACACCTTC. It encodes CASSESRGPVYGYTF. V and J are TRBV6-1 and TRBJ1-2, with 8 bases lining up with TRBD1. The CDR3 has 15 residues. Looked up from germline, CDR1 is MNHNS and CDR2 is SASEGT. The J segment lost 4 bases and the V segment lost 3 bases, leaving 7 bases of the junction unmatched.

The rearrangement joins TRBV3-1 (or the pseudogene TRBV3-2) to TRBJ2-1, with D maybe TRBD1 (6 bases). Germline CDR1 is LGHDT and CDR2 is YNNKEL (reference sequence). The CDR3 sequence is 12 residues long. V was trimmed by 5 bases and J by 4 bases, leaving 6 bases between them. The CDR3 coding sequence is TGTGCCAGCAGCACAGGGTACAATGAGCAGTTCTTC. It encodes CASSTGYNEQFF.

V and J are TRBV6-1 and TRBJ2-1, with 8 bases identical to TRBD1. Per germline, CDR1 MNHNS and CDR2 SASEGT. CDR3 size: 16 residues. Losses at the gene ends were 2 bases for V and 4 bases for J; bases not matched to a gene: 7. CDR3 DNA sequence: TGTGCCAGCAGTGAAACGCCAGGGGGCAGGTACAATGAGCAGTTCTTC. Translated: CASSETPGGRYNEQFF.

This clone has just a few counts. This chain uses TRBV6-2 or TRBV6-3 with TRBJ1-3; D is possibly TRBD1 (6 bases). V lost 2 bases to trimming and J lost 0 bases, with 17 bases between them. This CDR3 is built from 18 residues. Germline CDR1 reads MNHEY; CDR2 reads SVGEGT. CDR3: CASSYLLPGQSSGNTIYF. CDR3 in DNA: TGTGCCAGCAGTTACCTCTTACCGGGACAAAGCTCTGGAAACACCATATATTTT.

This clone came up once. This rearrangement joins TRBV4-1 to TRBJ2-7; D remains ambiguous. The length of the CDR3 is 14 residues. Germline CDR1 and CDR2: MGHRA and YSYEKL. Trimming took off 2 bases at V and 1 base at J, with 9 bases between the two ends. CDR3: CASSQLIASYEQYF. CDR3 coding DNA: TGCGCCAGCAGCCAATTGATCGCGTCCTACGAGCAGTACTTC.

The V and J genes are TRBV19 and TRBJ2-1; D is undetermined. Germline V gene lookup returns CDR1 LNHDA and CDR2 SQIVND (reference sequence). The V gene lost 4 bases and the J gene lost 4 bases, with 8 bases spanning the gap. The CDR3 is 13 amino acids. This CDR3 reads CASSKQDYNEQFF. DNA for the CDR3: TGTGCCAGTAGTAAGCAGGATTACAATGAGCAGTTCTTC.

This clone was observed a handful of times. V and J are TRBV9 and TRBJ1-3; TRBD1 aligns across 8 bases. Germline CDR1 SGDLS, CDR2 YYNGEE. The CDR3 extends over 19 amino acids. The trim removed 0 bases at V and 0 bases at J, leaving 11 bases unmatched. In DNA, the CDR3 is TGTGCCAGCAGCGTAGAGCCCAGGGGGCGCGTCTCCTCTGGAAACACCATATATTTT. This gives the protein CASSVEPRGRVSSGNTIYF.

V usage is TRBV7-9 and J usage is TRBJ2-5; 9 bases map to TRBD1. The CDR3 is 16 amino acids. Germline CDR1 and CDR2: SEHNR and FQNEAQ (reference sequence). The V segment lost 1 base and the J segment 3 bases; nucleotides outside the gene matches: 6. The CDR3 region is CASSLGPGQGKETQYF. Here the CDR3 DNA reads TGTGCCAGCAGCTTAGGCCCGGGACAGGGAAAAGAGACCCAGTACTTC.

This clone was seen once. The CDR3 DNA follows: TGTGCTAGTGGTTTGCCGCCCCGGGAGGGGCTTGAAGCTTTCTTT. Residues: CASGLPPREGLEAFF. This chain links TRBV12-5 with TRBJ1-1; TRBD1 is a possible D gene (5 bases). The germline CDR1 and CDR2 sequences are LGHNT and FRNRAP. V lost 2 bases to trimming and J lost 7 bases, with 17 bases between them. The CDR3 is made up of 15 amino acids.

This chain connects TRBV20-1 to TRBJ1-1; D is ambiguous. The CDR3 loop spans 11 amino acids. The V end lost 6 bases, the J end lost 6 bases, and 11 bases lay between the germline ends. Germline V gene lookup returns CDR1 DFQATT and CDR2 SNEGSKA (reference sequence). The CDR3 sequence: CSANANAEAFF. The CDR3 region has the DNA TGCAGTGCCAATGCGAATGCTGAAGCTTTCTTT.

The chain is built from TRBV19 and TRBJ2-7, with 10 bases identical to TRBD1. The CDR3 has 15 amino acids. The ends lost 3 bases at V and 3 bases at J; junction bases unmatched: 5. Looked up from germline, CDR1 is LNHDA and CDR2 is SQIVND (reference sequence). For the CDR3, the DNA is TGTGCCAGTAGTATGGGGACAGGGGTCTTCTACGAGCAGTACTTC. Its translation: CASSMGTGVFYEQYF.

The V and J genes are TRBV15 and TRBJ1-3, with D unresolved. The CDR3 runs 15 residues. The V end lost 1 base, the J end lost 1 base, and 8 bases lay between the germline ends. Germline V gene data show CDR1 as LNHNV and CDR2 as YYDKDF (reference sequence). CDR3 sequence (DNA): TGTGCCACCAGCAGAGGGAGGGTTTCTGGAAACACCATATATTTT. Translation: CATSRGRVSGNTIYF.

V gene TRBV15 combines with J gene TRBJ1-5; no definite D call. The germline gives CDR1 LNHNV, CDR2 YYDKDF (reference sequence). The V gene lost 3 bases and the J gene lost 4 bases, with 4 bases spanning the gap. CDR3 size: 12 residues. The CDR3 here is CATSSGNQPQHF. As DNA, the CDR3 is TGTGCCACCAGCAGCGGGAATCAGCCCCAGCATTTT.

The chain is built from TRBV4-3 and TRBJ2-7; 9 bases fit TRBD2. J lost 5 bases, V lost 1 base, and 12 bases had no gene match. CDR1 is LGHNA and CDR2 is YSLEER in the germline V gene. There are 17 residues in the CDR3. CDR3 nucleotides: TGCGCCAGCAGCCAAGTCCCCGGGGAGCGGGGGGCCGACGAGCAGTACTTC. Its translation: CASSQVPGERGADEQYF.

This clone was counted a few times. Other DNA sequences in the same sample also yield this CDR3. This chain links TRBV18 with TRBJ1-1, with D maybe TRBD1 (5 bases). Germline V gene lookup returns CDR1 KGHSH and CDR2 LQKENI. With 3 bases removed from V and 1 base from J, the gap between germline ends came to 9 bases. The CDR3 is made up of 14 amino acids. The chain's CDR3 is CASSPLGQNTEAFF. In DNA form, the CDR3 reads TGTGCCAGCTCACCCCTAGGACAGAACACTGAAGCTTTCTTT.

V gene TRBV6-5 combines with J gene TRBJ1-4, with TRBD1 identical over 7 bases. The CDR3 consists of 15 residues. Germline V gene data show CDR1 as MNHEY and CDR2 as SVGAGI. With V trimmed by 6 bases and J by 8 bases, 12 bases remained unmatched. CDR3 residues: CASRREGAGKEKLFF. For the CDR3, the DNA is TGTGCCAGCAGGCGAGAGGGGGCGGGAAAGGAAAAACTGTTTTTT.

The chain employs TRBV5-1 and TRBJ1-2, with D maybe TRBD1 (5 bases). The CDR3 totals 15 residues. V lost 5 bases, J lost 7 bases, and 21 bases lay in between. CDR1 is SGHRS and CDR2 is YFSETQ in the germline V gene. In DNA, the CDR3 is TGCGCCAGCAGACAATCTTACGACAGTCTCGCTGGCTACACCTTC. Translation gives CASRQSYDSLAGYTF.

The V and J genes are TRBV6-2 or TRBV6-3 and TRBJ2-7; TRBD2 is a possible D gene (5 bases). Germline CDR1 and CDR2: MNHEY and SVGEGT. This CDR3 has 16 amino acids. V lost 4 bases and J lost 2, with 18 bases in between. The CDR3 loop is CASSSGPPPGAYEQYF. The CDR3 bases are TGTGCCAGCAGTTCCGGGCCTCCACCCGGGGCCTACGAGCAGTACTTC.

Regarding this clone: Mismatch with germline at one junction end may stem from a read error. The CDR3 region has the DNA TGCGCCAGCAGCCATGAGGGGGCAAAAACGCTCTTC. Its protein is CASSHEGAKTLF. The chain employs TRBV4-1 and TRBJ1-2, with 7 bases aligning to TRBD1. The CDR3 totals 12 residues. Germline-derived CDR1 and CDR2 are MGHRA and YSYEKL.

The chain couples TRBV5-1 to TRBJ2-3; a weak D match, TRBD2 (5 bases). The length of the CDR3 is 14 residues. Germline lookup yields CDR1 SGHRS and CDR2 YFSETQ. Trimming left V 1 base short and J 5 bases short, with 11 bases between. CDR3 protein: CASSLLIEGDTQYF. The CDR3 nucleotides read TGCGCCAGCAGCTTGTTGATAGAGGGAGATACGCAGTATTTT. Drawing the rest from reference TRBV5-1 and TRBJ2-3, the complete variable domain is KAGVTQTPRYLIKTRGQQVTLSCSPISGHRSVSWYQQTPGQGLQFLFEYFSETQRNKGNFPGRFSGRQFSNSRSEMNVSTLELGDSALYLCASSLLIEGDTQYFGPGTRLTVL.

This clone has just a few counts. V usage is TRBV29-1 and J usage is TRBJ1-1; no definite D call. The germline gives CDR1 SQVTM, CDR2 ANQGSEA. The CDR3 runs to 12 residues. V was pared by 0 bases and J by 8 bases, with 10 bases between. CDR3 residues: CSVEDLLLEAFF. As DNA, the CDR3 is TGCAGCGTTGAAGATCTACTCTTGGAAGCTTTCTTT.

The chain carries TRBV5-4 and TRBJ1-4; 9 nucleotides align to TRBD1. The CDR3 contains 15 residues. From germline, CDR1 is SGHNT and CDR2 YYREEE (reference sequence). The V gene end was trimmed by 4 bases and the J gene end by 5 bases; junction bases not matched to a gene: 6. DNA of the CDR3: TGTGCCAGCAGCGACGGACAGGGGAGGAATGAAAAACTGTTTTTT. Translating gives CASSDGQGRNEKLFF.

This chain uses TRBV10-3 with TRBJ2-1; D might be TRBD2 (6 bases). The CDR3 loop spans 14 amino acids. Germline values: CDR1 ENHRY, CDR2 SYGVKD. Trimming shortened V by 5 bases and J by 9 bases, and 17 bases separated the two germline ends. CDR3 DNA: TGTGCCATCAGTCCCGGGACCGCCGGGGGTGAGCAGTTCTTC. It is translated as CAISPGTAGGEQFF.